The following is a T cell receptor (beta chain) sequence with its context. The target of this receptor is not known. No per-base quality is available; no much larger clone lies one base away. The sample belongs to a study of blood T cell repertoires in COVID-19 (TCRdb year 2020). Study-wide context: Samples covering the acute and convalescent phases of COVID-19 were provided by collaborators in the United States, Italy and Spain. Subjects who had been exposed to COVID-19, were actively infected with it, or had recovered from it provided the deeply sampled blood TCRbeta repertoires that made up the dataset. Where HLA class I and class II types were available, the types were taken from metadata supplied by the sample provider, not from assay-based typing. The repertoires were made available in a free public database intended to serve as a resource for research on the immune response to SARS-CoV-2. The material from the prospective study consisted of cDNA or gDNA derived from T cells, B-cell-depleted T cells, or PBMCs. Sample metadata almost always included a de-identified subject ID, COVID-19 status, age in years and sex. Samples were obtained from the ongoing ImmuneRACE study (first 160 participants) and from 1,254 subjects provided by 6 global collaborators. Study-level results and caveats: Clinical and demographic metadata were provided uncurated, with the amount varying by source and participant.

The collaborating institutions used their own protocols to collect whole blood in K2EDTA tubes. For TCRbeta analysis, collaborators shipped samples in one of three forms: frozen whole blood, isolated PBMCs, or DNA extracted from either of those sample types. Looking up the germline V gene yields CDR1 MGHRA and CDR2 YSYEKL. The CDR3 starts with the cysteine, ends with the phenylalanine, and has 17 residues. Left in the record is the CDR3 DNA by itself, 51 bases read in frame from the first base. At the junction V is shortened by 0 bases and J by 3 bases, with 18 bases in between. The immunoSEQ Assay, a bias-controlled multiplex PCR, was used to amplify TCRbeta CDR3 regions from genomic DNA. The original methods were these. The number of nucleated cells in each sample was estimated from the amplification of reference gene primers within the assay. To quantify the absolute abundance of each unique TCRbeta CDR3 rearrangement, sequence reads were collapsed and filtered. Productive Simpson clonality was computed per sample as the square root of Simpson's diversity index over productive rearrangements. TCRdb stores this immuneACCESS table with in-frame sequences only. Part of the clones is absent; in the studies checked, under half of the shortfall reflects unresolved V genes, and no reason is known for the rest. That table gives V, J and clone size, and the DNA gave D and trimming. Across this sample there are over 250,000 clones, with 65% to 90% seen only once. Clones ranked in the top ten supply 10% to 15% of the sample.

The chain couples TRBV4-1 to TRBJ2-7, with the identity of the D gene unclear. The sequenced sample consisted of peripheral blood. This sequence originates from a human donor in a cohort sampled during active COVID-19. The CDR3 has the sequence CASSQDTATTPNYEQYF. The base sequence is TGCGCCAGCAGCCAAGATACCGCTACCACCCCGAACTACGAGCAGTACTTC.